This T cell receptor beta chain was captured in a study of cytomegalovirus exposure and HLA in healthy donors. Findings and limits, study-wide: The authors later found TCR association rates varying by HLA locus, with DRB1 most and HLA-C fewest. Association of about 17,000 TCR beta sequences with HLA alleles was found at 0.05 false discovery rate in a later analysis.

As regards this clone: What it recognizes is unknown.

There are 15 residues in the CDR3. PCR was performed using 60 Vbeta and 13 Jbeta primers. Original processing notes: Roughly 12 million of tens of millions of unique TCR beta chains were shared, per a later count. Method: immunoSEQ multiplex PCR; TCRdb's copy keeps in-frame clones and lacks some. V and J calls plus clone size are reproduced from that table; the DNA served to infer D and trimming. The table records roughly 110,000 clones, more than 75% of them present only once. Though probably carrying unrecorded immune exposures, donors were nominally healthy at sampling. The sequencing input was PBMCs. The J gene is TRBJ2-7, the V gene TRBV1; TRBD1, the table's D call, was not compared with the DNA. TRBV1 is assigned pseudogene status. This receptor was obtained from a young man in good health and CMV-seropositive. In DNA form, the CDR3 reads TGCACCAGCAGCCATCTGGGACAGGGAATCCACGAGCAGTACTTC. Translation: CTSSHLGQGIHEQYF.